The 22 T cell receptor beta chains below were found in one sample sequenced in a study of early T cells in non-severe SARS-CoV-2 infection. In TCRdb, the 5' RACE reads were re-called with MiXCR into one record per CDR3 protein. There are just over 65,000 distinct CDR3 sequences in the sample; about 12% occur only once, and roughly 8.7% lies in the top ten. Sequencing was carried out using whole blood. The receptors originated from an adult who was a healthcare worker with PCR-confirmed SARS-CoV-2 infection or an uninfected control (not recorded which).

V gene TRBV19 combines with J gene TRBJ2-3; D tentatively reads TRBD1 or TRBD2 (5 bases each). CDR3 length: 15 amino acids. Per the germline V gene, CDR1 is LNHDA and CDR2 is SQIVND (reference sequence). Trimming pared 3 bases from V and 3 bases from J, leaving 13 bases between. CDR3 region: CASSIPGPRTDTQYF. In nucleotides, the CDR3 is TGTGCCAGTAGTATCCCGGGACCTAGAACAGATACGCAGTATTTT.

At least ten counts were recorded for this clonotype. The rearrangement uses TRBV6-2 or TRBV6-3 and TRBJ1-1; D is unresolved. V was clipped by 4 bases and J by 2 bases, with 5 bases between them. CDR1 MNHEY and CDR2 SVGEGT come from the germline V gene. The CDR3 loop spans 12 amino acids. The CDR3 is CASSWENTEAFF. As DNA, the CDR3 is TGTGCCAGCAGTTGGGAAAACACTGAAGCTTTCTTT.

The chain employs TRBV4-2 and TRBJ1-5, with D perhaps TRBD1 (5 bases). Germline values: CDR1 LGHNA, CDR2 YNFKEQ. The V gene lost 4 bases and the J gene lost 0 bases, with 13 bases spanning the gap. The CDR3 totals 16 residues. The CDR3 DNA follows: TGTGCCAGCAGCCCCCTGGGGGAGAATAGCAATCAGCCCCAGCATTTT. It is translated as CASSPLGENSNQPQHF.

This clonotype was observed many times. This chain links TRBV9 with TRBJ2-7; D uncertain. This CDR3 region has 15 residues. Trimming removed 0 bases at V and 0 bases at J, with 10 bases between. Germline assignment: CDR1 SGDLS and CDR2 YYNGEE. The CDR3 sequence: CASSVGGKRSYEQYF. For the CDR3, the DNA is TGTGCCAGCAGCGTAGGAGGTAAGCGCTCCTACGAGCAGTACTTC.

This clonotype appeared a few times. This chain links TRBV7-2 with TRBJ2-3, with TRBD1 identical over 10 bases. The junction had 8 bases not matched to a gene; V was cut back by 5 bases and J by 6 bases. The CDR3 runs to 15 residues. CDR1 is SGHTA and CDR2 is FQGNSA in the germline V gene. CDR3 region: CASSDRGRSLDTQYF. DNA for the CDR3: TGTGCCAGCAGCGACAGGGGGCGAAGTCTGGATACGCAGTATTTT.

The gene calls are TRBV20-1 and TRBJ2-7, with TRBD2 as a possible D gene (6 bases). The CDR3 runs 13 residues. The V gene lost 4 bases and the J gene lost 3 bases, with 13 bases spanning the gap. Germline V gene data show CDR1 as DFQATT and CDR2 as SNEGSKA (reference sequence). The CDR3 DNA sequence: TGCAGTGCTATACGGGAGTATGGCTACGAGCAGTACTTC. Translation: CSAIREYGYEQYF.

This clonotype was picked up many times. The chain carries TRBV29-1 and TRBJ2-3; 11 nucleotides line up with TRBD2. V gave up 6 bases and J gave up 4 bases; unmatched junction bases: 9. The V gene's germline CDR1 is SQVTM and CDR2 ANQGSEA. The CDR3 is 15 residues long. This chain's CDR3 is CSVVLAGGPADTQYF. The CDR3 DNA reads TGCAGCGTCGTATTAGCGGGAGGGCCCGCAGATACGCAGTATTTT.

CDR3 loop: CSVMDRGPGTEAFF. The CDR3 region has the DNA TGCAGCGTCATGGACAGGGGACCTGGGACTGAAGCTTTCTTT. The chain couples TRBV29-1 to TRBJ1-1, with TRBD1 identical over 9 bases. CDR1 SQVTM and CDR2 ANQGSEA come from the germline V gene. The CDR3 runs to 14 residues. Trimming took 6 bases from V and 5 from J; bases not matched to a gene: 10.

This chain joins TRBV7-8 and TRBJ1-1, with unresolved D. Trimming shortened V by 11 bases and J by 0 bases, and 13 bases separated the two germline ends. Germline V CDR1 and CDR2: SGHVS, FQNEAQ. The CDR3 runs 13 residues. CDR3 in DNA: TGTGCCGGAGCCCTGGGGTTGAACACTGAAGCTTTCTTT. Amino acid sequence: CAGALGLNTEAFF.

This clonotype was counted between two and nine times. V gene TRBV27 combines with J gene TRBJ2-1, with D maybe TRBD2 (6 bases). Germline lookup yields CDR1 MNHEY and CDR2 SMNVEV (reference sequence). The CDR3 loop spans 15 amino acids. Trimming stripped 3 bases from V and 5 bases from J, with 14 bases between. This chain's CDR3 is CASSLLPAGNNEQFF. The CDR3 coding sequence is TGTGCCAGCAGTTTGCTCCCAGCGGGCAACAATGAGCAGTTCTTC.

There are a few counts of this clonotype. The chain employs TRBV20-1 and TRBJ1-2, with 10 bases matching TRBD1. CDR3 length equals 16 residues. The V and J ends lost 1 base and 4 bases, in that order; junction bases with no gene match: 9. The germline CDR1 and CDR2 sequences are DFQATT and SNEGSKA (reference sequence). The CDR3 spells CSARVGDRGYVYGYTF. Written as DNA, the CDR3 is TGCAGTGCTAGAGTTGGGGACAGGGGTTATGTCTATGGCTACACCTTC.

This clonotype was seen ten or more times. The V gene is TRBV27, the J gene TRBJ2-1; 9 nucleotides agree with TRBD2. The CDR3 totals 14 residues. Germline CDR1 MNHEY, CDR2 SMNVEV (reference sequence). The junction had 5 bases not matched to a gene; V was cut back by 5 bases and J by 6 bases. The DNA of the CDR3 is TGTGCCAGCAGTCTGGCGGGAGGGATCAATGAGCAGTTCTTC. This encodes CASSLAGGINEQFF.

The table lists this clonotype with a few counts. The V and J genes are TRBV20-1 and TRBJ1-2, with D uncertain. Looked up from germline, CDR1 is DFQATT and CDR2 is SNEGSKA (reference sequence). The germline V and J ends were trimmed by 1 base and 8 bases, with 14 bases remaining between them. This CDR3 has 13 residues. The CDR3, as DNA: TGCAGTGCTAGAGTACCTGGTCCGGGCGGCTACACCTTC. Translation gives CSARVPGPGGYTF.

Ten or more counts support this clonotype. CDR3 loop: CASSQRTGTIDSPLHF. The CDR3 DNA reads TGTGCCAGCTCACAGCGGACAGGGACGATAGATTCACCCCTCCACTTT. This chain uses TRBV18 with TRBJ1-6, with TRBD1 matching 8 bases. The length of the CDR3 is 16 residues. Germline-derived CDR1 and CDR2 are KGHSH and LQKENI. Trimming removed 4 bases from V and 8 bases from J; junction bases left unmatched: 10. Drawing the rest from reference TRBV18 and TRBJ1-6, the complete variable domain is NAGVMQNPRHLVRRRGQEARLRCSPMKGHSHVYWYRQLPEEGLKFMVYLQKENIIDESGMPKERFSAEFPKEGPSILRIQQVVRGDSAAYFCASSQRTGTIDSPLHFGNGTRLTVT.

The CDR3 protein is CSVTGTVAGTQYF. In DNA form, the CDR3 reads TGCAGCGTCACCGGGACAGTAGCGGGTACGCAGTATTTT. The chain couples TRBV29-1 to TRBJ2-3; D possibly uses TRBD1 or TRBD2 (7 bases each). Trimming removed 6 bases from V and 8 bases from J, with 18 bases in between. CDR3 length: 13 amino acids. CDR1 SQVTM and CDR2 ANQGSEA come from the germline V gene.

This clonotype turned up a few times. The chain combines TRBV6-5 with TRBJ1-2; 7 bases fit TRBD1. V lost 4 bases, J lost 8 bases, and 10 bases stayed unmatched. The germline V gene encodes CDR1 MNHEY and CDR2 SVGAGI. This CDR3 has 14 amino acids. CDR3 nucleotides: TGTGCCAGCAGTTCCCTGACAGGGTATGGCGGCTACACCTTC. It codes for CASSSLTGYGGYTF.

This clonotype was seen more than once but under ten times. The chain has TRBV20-1 and TRBJ1-6; a possible D gene is TRBD1 (5 bases). This CDR3 is built from 14 residues. V was clipped by 6 bases and J by 4 bases, with 13 bases between them. Germline V gene lookup returns CDR1 DFQATT and CDR2 SNEGSKA (reference sequence). The CDR3 DNA reads as TGCAGTGCCCCGGGGACCGATTATAATTCACCCCTCCACTTT. This sequence encodes CSAPGTDYNSPLHF.

This clonotype was counted a few times. The V call is TRBV12-3 or TRBV12-4, the J call TRBJ2-5, with D perhaps TRBD1 (6 bases). The length of the CDR3 is 15 residues. V was clipped by 6 bases and J by 5 bases, with 19 bases between them. CDR3 in DNA: TGTGCCAGCAGCCTTGGGGACACAACGACCGAGACCCAGTACTTC. Its protein is CASSLGDTTTETQYF.

This clonotype was seen ten or more times. This chain connects TRBV10-3 to TRBJ2-7; D gene unclear. V lost 7 bases and J lost 3, with 16 bases in between. This CDR3 contains 14 residues. Germline CDR1 reads ENHRY; CDR2 reads SYGVKD. CDR3 sequence reads: CAIKRTPTHYEQYF. For the CDR3, the DNA is TGTGCCATCAAAAGGACCCCGACCCACTACGAGCAGTACTTC.

This sequence joins TRBV4-3 and TRBJ2-3, with TRBD1 matching over 7 bases. Germline CDR1 LGHNA, CDR2 YSLEER. CDR3 length equals 17 residues. V gave up 2 bases and J gave up 3 bases; unmatched junction bases: 11. The CDR3 DNA follows: TGCGCCAGCAGCCAACAAACAGACAGGGAGATAACAGATACGCAGTATTTT. This codes for CASSQQTDREITDTQYF.

In regard to this clonotype: Just one base apart from a much larger clone, this may be a read error. J is TRBJ2-7 and V is TRBV5-1; 8 bases line up with TRBD2. The CDR3 is made up of 15 amino acids. Per the germline V gene, CDR1 is SGHRS and CDR2 is YFSETQ. The CDR3 sequence is CASSVAGTSVAEQNF. The CDR3, as DNA: TGCGCCAGCAGCGTTGCCGGGACTAGTGTCGCCGAGCAGAACTTC.

This chain links TRBV6-2 or TRBV6-3 with TRBJ1-2; TRBD1 aligns across 12 bases. This CDR3 region has 16 residues. J gave up 5 bases and V 6 bases, and 10 bases lay outside the gene matches. Germline-derived CDR1 and CDR2 are MNHEY and SVGEGT. This chain's CDR3 is CASRAGQGAGPYGYTF. CDR3 coding DNA: TGTGCCAGCAGAGCGGGACAGGGGGCTGGTCCTTATGGCTACACCTTC.